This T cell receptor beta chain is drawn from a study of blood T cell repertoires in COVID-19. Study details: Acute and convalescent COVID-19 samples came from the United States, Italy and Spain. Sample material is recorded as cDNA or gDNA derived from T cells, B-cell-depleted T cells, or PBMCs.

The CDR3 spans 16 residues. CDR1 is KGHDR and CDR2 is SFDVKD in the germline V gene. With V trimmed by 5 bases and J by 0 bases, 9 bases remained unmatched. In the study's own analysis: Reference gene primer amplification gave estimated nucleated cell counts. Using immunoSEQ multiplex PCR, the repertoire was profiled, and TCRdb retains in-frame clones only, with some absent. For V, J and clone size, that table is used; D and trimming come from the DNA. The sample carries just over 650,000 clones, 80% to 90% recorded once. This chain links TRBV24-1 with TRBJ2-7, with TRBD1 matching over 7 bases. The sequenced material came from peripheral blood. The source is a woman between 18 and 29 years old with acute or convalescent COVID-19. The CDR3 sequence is CATSAPGRDSSYEQYF. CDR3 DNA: TGTGCCACCAGTGCCCCGGGTCGGGACAGCTCCTACGAGCAGTACTTC.